These T cell receptor beta chains were read from a single sample in a study of blood T cell repertoires in COVID-19. Measured with immunoSEQ multiplex PCR; TCRdb has only the in-frame clones, and not every one. The sample includes 150,000 to 160,000 clones, about 89% seen only once; the top ten take 0.5% to 0.55%. The specimen was peripheral blood. These receptors were taken from a man aged 45 to 65 with acute or convalescent COVID-19. CDR3s include the opening cysteine and the closing phenylalanine or tryptophan. Fields, in order: V gene, clone size, J gene, D gene, CDR3 protein, CDR3 DNA. D genes are given only for firm matches. Clone sizes are given selectively: once, few, many, or a class where the clone is expanded.

TRBV6-1,-,TRBJ1-2,-,CASSEGGGDNGYTF,TGTGCCAGCAGTGAAGGGGGAGGGGACAACGGCTACACCTTC
TRBV12-5,-,TRBJ1-1,-,CASGKSVNTEAFF,TGTGCTAGTGGCAAATCAGTGAACACTGAAGCTTTCTTT
TRBV6-5,-,TRBJ1-1,-,CASRPGQMNTEAFF,TGTGCCAGCAGGCCGGGACAAATGAACACTGAAGCTTTCTTT
TRBV19,-,TRBJ1-1,-,CASLPGGVTEAFF,TGTGCCAGCCTTCCCGGGGGTGTCACTGAAGCTTTCTTT
TRBV5-6,-,TRBJ2-7,-,CASSLVGSDEQYF,TGTGCCAGCAGCTTGGTGGGGAGTGACGAGCAGTACTTC
TRBV19,-,TRBJ1-5,-,CASRTPFVGGSNQPQHF,TGTGCCAGTAGAACCCCTTTCGTCGGAGGGAGCAATCAGCCCCAGCATTTT
TRBV12-3/TRBV12-4,-,TRBJ2-1,-,CASSLIQVGEQFF,TGTGCCAGCAGTTTAATACAGGTCGGGGAGCAGTTCTTC
TRBV6-6,-,TRBJ1-5,-,CASRDSYNQPQHF,TGTGCCAGCAGAGACAGTTACAATCAGCCCCAGCATTTT
TRBV18,-,TRBJ1-3,TRBD1,CASSPRSGQGFSGNTIYF,TGTGCCAGCTCACCACGTTCGGGACAGGGGTTTTCTGGAAACACCATATATTTT
TRBV7-7,once,TRBJ2-4,TRBD2,CASSLEPKREGHSKNIQYF,TGTGCCAGCAGCTTAGAACCCAAGCGGGAGGGCCATAGCAAAAACATTCAGTACTTC
TRBV20-1,-,TRBJ2-1,-,CSVHYNEQFF,TGCAGTGTTCACTACAATGAGCAGTTCTTC
TRBV7-2,-,TRBJ2-5,TRBD2,CASSLQAGAQETQYF,TGTGCCAGCAGCTTACAAGCGGGGGCCCAAGAGACCCAGTACTTC
TRBV29-1,-,TRBJ2-7,-,CSVEEETEQYF,TGCAGCGTTGAAGAGGAGACCGAGCAGTACTTC
TRBV3-1/TRBV3-2,-,TRBJ2-3,-,CASSQLRVGNTQYF,TGTGCCAGCAGCCAACTCAGGGTTGGGAATACGCAGTATTTT
TRBV6-5,once,TRBJ2-7,TRBD1,CASSTSGTGAYEQYF,TGTGCCAGCAGTACCTCCGGGACAGGGGCCTACGAGCAGTACTTC
TRBV7-2,-,TRBJ1-2,-,CASSLIGRAGRGYTF,TGTGCCAGCAGCTTAATAGGCAGGGCCGGCCGCGGCTACACCTTC
TRBV10-1,-,TRBJ2-5,TRBD1,CASRGDSAQETQYF,TGCGCCAGCAGAGGGGACAGCGCCCAAGAGACCCAGTACTTC
TRBV19,-,TRBJ1-1,-,CASSIGHQNTEAFF,TGTGCCAGTAGTATTGGACACCAGAACACTGAAGCTTTCTTT
TRBV24-1,-,TRBJ2-1,TRBD2,CATSDLGRGGYNEQFF,TGTGCCACCAGTGATTTAGGGCGGGGGGGATACAATGAGCAGTTCTTC
TRBV6-5,-,TRBJ1-1,TRBD1,CASIMDRGVGAFF,TGTGCCAGCATAATGGACAGGGGAGTTGGAGCTTTCTTT
TRBV7-8,-,TRBJ2-7,TRBD2,CASSENPGLLIHEQYF,TGTGCCAGCAGCGAAAACCCGGGACTACTCATCCACGAGCAGTACTTC
TRBV6-5,-,TRBJ1-3,TRBD1,CASSYPQGSSGNTIYF,TGTGCCAGCAGTTACCCACAGGGGTCCTCTGGAAACACCATATATTTT
TRBV7-2,-,TRBJ1-2,-,CASSAQDGANYGYTF,TGTGCCAGCAGCGCCCAAGACGGAGCTAACTATGGCTACACCTTC
TRBV4-1,-,TRBJ2-7,TRBD1,CASSQDWGQGFLEQYF,TGCGCCAGCAGCCAAGATTGGGGACAGGGCTTTCTCGAGCAGTACTTC
TRBV7-9,-,TRBJ2-1,-,CASSLGGTVGWFVYEQFF,TGTGCCAGCAGCTTAGGGGGCACGGTTGGTTGGTTCGTGTATGAGCAGTTCTTC
TRBV6-5,-,TRBJ2-1,TRBD1,CASSRQGDSYNEQFF,TGTGCCAGCAGCCGACAGGGCGACTCCTACAATGAGCAGTTCTTC
TRBV5-1,-,TRBJ1-4,-,CASSPDSYEKLFF,TGCGCCAGCAGCCCGGACAGCTATGAAAAACTGTTTTTT
TRBV19,-,TRBJ2-3,TRBD1,CASASDRVPTDTQYF,TGTGCCTCTGCTTCGGACAGGGTGCCCACAGATACGCAGTATTTT
TRBV4-3,-,TRBJ1-2,TRBD1,CASSQDAGGHGYTF,TGCGCCAGCAGCCAAGATGCAGGGGGGCATGGCTACACCTTC
TRBV2,-,TRBJ1-3,-,CASSEVQGVNTIYF,TGTGCCAGCAGTGAGGTTCAAGGGGTTAACACCATATATTTT
TRBV7-9,-,TRBJ2-5,-,CASSGDTQETQYF,TGTGCCAGCAGTGGGGACACGCAAGAGACCCAGTACTTC
TRBV9,-,TRBJ2-5,-,CASSVGSVGVETQYF,TGTGCCAGCAGCGTAGGGAGCGTAGGGGTAGAGACCCAGTACTTC
TRBV27,-,TRBJ2-7,TRBD2,CASNLLAGVGEQYF,TGTGCCAGCAACCTACTAGCGGGAGTAGGCGAGCAGTACTTC
TRBV27,-,TRBJ2-5,-,CASTPGGGTAGTQYF,TGTGCCAGCACCCCCGGGGGGGGGACAGCTGGGACCCAGTACTTC
TRBV28,-,TRBJ1-2,TRBD1,CASSRTGEVYGYTF,TGTGCCAGCAGCCGGACAGGGGAGGTCTATGGCTACACCTTC
TRBV12-3/TRBV12-4,-,TRBJ1-2,-,CASSLGGFYGYTF,TGTGCCAGCAGTTTAGGAGGGTTCTATGGCTACACCTTC
TRBV6-6,-,TRBJ2-1,TRBD2,CASSRMWTSGRAGEQFF,TGTGCCAGCAGTCGGATGTGGACTAGCGGGAGGGCCGGTGAGCAGTTCTTC